The source of this T cell receptor (beta chain) is a study of cytomegalovirus exposure and HLA in healthy donors. Whole-study findings and limits: Reports indicated that the classifier achieved high specificity and sensitivity in diagnosing cytomegalovirus status.

With regard to this clone: Its specificity is not known.

Assay: immunoSEQ multiplex PCR; the TCRdb copy retains only in-frame clones and omits some. The repertoire holds approximately 99,000 clones, with 95% as singletons. From germline, CDR1 is MNHEY and CDR2 SVGAGI. Deletions cut 6 bases from V and 1 base from J, with 11 bases between. The CDR3 covers 14 residues. The receptor comes from a woman aged 18-35 years in good health and CMV-seronegative. V is TRBV6-5 and J is TRBJ2-3; tentatively, D is TRBD2 (5 bases). Sequenced input: PBMCs. DNA for the CDR3: TGTGCCAGCAGCACCCTCGGGGGCACAGATACGCAGTATTTT. It translates to CASSTLGGTDTQYF.